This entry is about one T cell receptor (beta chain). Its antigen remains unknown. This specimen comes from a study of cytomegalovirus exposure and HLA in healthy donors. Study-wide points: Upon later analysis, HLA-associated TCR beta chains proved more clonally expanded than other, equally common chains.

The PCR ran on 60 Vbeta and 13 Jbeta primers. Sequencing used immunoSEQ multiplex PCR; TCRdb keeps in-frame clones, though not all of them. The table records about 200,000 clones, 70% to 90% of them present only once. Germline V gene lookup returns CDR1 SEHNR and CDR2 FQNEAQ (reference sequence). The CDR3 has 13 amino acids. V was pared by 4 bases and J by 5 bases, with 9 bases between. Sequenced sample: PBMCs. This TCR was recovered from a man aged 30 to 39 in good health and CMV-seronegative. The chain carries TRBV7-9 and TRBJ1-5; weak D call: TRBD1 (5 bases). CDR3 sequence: CASSSVGDQPQHF. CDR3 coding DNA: TGTGCCAGCAGCTCGGTAGGGGATCAGCCCCAGCATTTT.